The 20 T cell receptor beta chains reported below all come from one sample, sequenced in a study of vaccination effects on CD4 cells after COVID-19. These receptors' antigens are unknown. After expansion with viral peptide pools in the ViraFEST assay, antigen-specific CD4+ T cells were sequenced. Cells that had been cultured for less than eleven days were the source of isolated CD4+ T cells. Recipients of the vaccine had no prior SARS-CoV-2 infection and negative nucleocapsid antibodies. This table comes from immunoSEQ multiplex PCR, and its TCRdb copy is limited to in-frame clones, with some not included. The sample includes tens of thousands of clones, 60% to 85% of them seen just once. The source was CD4+ T cells from PBMCs cultured with SARS-CoV-2 spike peptides, collected before COVID-19 vaccination. Receptors were obtained from a human donor who received a COVID-19 vaccine.

V gene TRBV7-2 combines with J gene TRBJ2-5, with TRBD1 identical over 8 bases. V dropped 5 bases and J dropped 0; count of bases not matched to a gene: 2. This CDR3 is 14 amino acids long. Germline lookup yields CDR1 SGHTA and CDR2 FQGNSA. The CDR3 protein is CASSPDRDQETQYF. CDR3 coding DNA: TGTGCCAGCAGCCCGGACAGGGACCAAGAGACCCAGTACTTC.

This clone was picked up one time. This chain uses TRBV7-9 with TRBJ1-2; D unresolved. V was shortened by 1 base and J by 5 bases, with 11 bases between the two germline ends. Germline CDR1 reads SEHNR; CDR2 reads FQNEAQ (reference sequence). The CDR3 contains 14 residues. The CDR3 loop is CASSLGGLGYGYTF. The CDR3 DNA reads TGTGCCAGCAGCTTAGGCGGCCTAGGGTATGGCTACACCTTC.

The gene calls are TRBV7-3 and TRBJ2-3; D is perhaps TRBD1 (6 bases). The V end was cut by 5 bases, the J end by 5 bases, with 11 bases between. There are 13 residues in the CDR3. From germline, CDR1 is SGHTA and CDR2 FQGTGA. CDR3 region: CASSGRGGDTQYF. The CDR3 nucleotides read TGTGCCAGCAGCGGCCGAGGGGGAGATACGCAGTATTTT.

V usage is TRBV24-1 and J usage is TRBJ1-3, with no clear D. Germline V lookup: CDR1 KGHDR, CDR2 SFDVKD. This CDR3 region has 14 residues. Trimming cost V 2 bases and J 0 bases, with 4 bases left between them. CDR3 nucleotide sequence: TGTGCCACCAGTGATTCATCCTCTGGAAACACCATATATTTT. Its translation: CATSDSSSGNTIYF.

Only a few counts were recorded for this clone. The chain links TRBV28 to TRBJ2-2; 9 bases match TRBD2. CDR1 and CDR2 (germline): MDHEN, SYDVKM. The CDR3 runs 16 residues. J gave up 4 bases and V 2 bases, and 5 bases lay outside the gene matches. The DNA for the CDR3 is TGTGCCAGCAGTTTAGCGGGGGGGCATGTCACCGGGGAGCTGTTTTTT. Protein: CASSLAGGHVTGELFF.

The gene calls are TRBV27 and TRBJ2-7; tentatively, D is TRBD1 (6 bases). V dropped 6 bases and J dropped 7 bases, with 16 bases sitting between them. The CDR3 covers 13 residues. CDR1 is MNHEY, CDR2 SMNVEV, per germline (reference sequence). CDR3: CASSPRGQLEQYV. CDR3 coding DNA: TGTGCCAGCAGCCCGAGAGGACAGCTAGAGCAGTACGTC.

This rearrangement joins TRBV7-9 to TRBJ2-3; D uncertain. Germline V gene lookup returns CDR1 SEHNR and CDR2 FQNEAQ (reference sequence). This CDR3 region has 13 residues. Trimming removed 3 bases at V and 3 bases at J, with 7 bases between. The CDR3 sequence is CASSFGATDTQYF. The CDR3 nucleotides read TGTGCCAGCAGCTTCGGAGCTACAGATACGCAGTATTTT.

The sample holds a few counts of this clone. This chain joins TRBV7-3 and TRBJ2-1; 8 nucleotides agree with TRBD2. Trimming cost V 2 bases and J 8 bases; bases outside gene matches: 5. Germline V gene lookup returns CDR1 SGHTA and CDR2 FQGTGA. The CDR3 length is 14 residues. The CDR3 sequence is CASSLGTSGYEQFF. CDR3 in DNA: TGTGCCAGCAGCTTAGGGACTAGTGGCTATGAGCAGTTCTTC.

This sequence joins TRBV19 and TRBJ1-2, with 10 bases matching TRBD1. V lost 7 bases, J lost 8 bases, and 13 bases stayed unmatched. There are 15 residues in the CDR3. Per germline, CDR1 LNHDA and CDR2 SQIVND (reference sequence). CDR3 nucleotide sequence: TGTGCCAGTACCACACCGGGACAGGGGATGGAAGGCTACACCTTC. It codes for CASTTPGQGMEGYTF.

The chain uses TRBV11-2 and TRBJ2-5, with D perhaps TRBD2 (5 bases). This CDR3 has 14 amino acids. Germline CDR1 reads SGHAT; CDR2 reads FQNNGV. V was trimmed by 3 bases and J by 2 bases, leaving 10 bases between them. CDR3 in DNA: TGTGCCAGCAGCTTCCGAGGGTTTCAAGAGACCCAGTACTTC. Translating gives CASSFRGFQETQYF.

This clone has more than one count but fewer than ten. The chain joins TRBV7-8 to TRBJ2-2; D is possibly TRBD1 or TRBD2 (6 bases each). V lost 1 base to trimming and J lost 6 bases, with 12 bases between them. This CDR3 comprises 15 residues. The germline V gene encodes CDR1 SGHVS and CDR2 FQNEAQ. CDR3 sequence: CASSLGRGASGELFF. The CDR3 nucleotides are TGTGCCAGCAGCTTAGGGAGGGGGGCTTCCGGGGAGCTGTTTTTT.

This chain joins TRBV6-5 and TRBJ1-1; unclear D gene. CDR1 and CDR2 (germline): MNHEY, SVGAGI. V lost 7 bases, J lost 1 base, and 10 bases lay in between. The CDR3 is made up of 13 amino acids. CDR3 amino acids: CASTQVWNTEAFF. CDR3 nucleotides: TGTGCCAGCACTCAGGTGTGGAACACTGAAGCTTTCTTT.

The J gene is TRBJ2-1, the V gene TRBV2; no clear D gene. The CDR3 runs 14 residues. V was cut by 6 bases and J by 2 bases, with 11 bases left in between. Per the germline V gene, CDR1 is SNHLY and CDR2 is FYNNEI. Here the CDR3 reads CASRAVSTYNEQFF. In DNA form, the CDR3 reads TGTGCCAGCAGAGCCGTATCAACCTACAATGAGCAGTTCTTC.

The CDR3 is CASSDPGFEQFF. CDR3 DNA sequence: TGCGCCAGCAGTGATCCGGGTTTTGAGCAGTTCTTC. This chain links TRBV10-2 with TRBJ2-1; D not certain. Deletions cut 3 bases from V and 9 bases from J, with 9 bases between. The CDR3 is 12 residues long. Germline values: CDR1 WSHSY, CDR2 SAAADI.

This chain joins TRBV7-2 and TRBJ2-1, with TRBD1 as a possible D gene (6 bases). The CDR3 is 14 amino acids. The germline V gene has CDR1 SGHTA and CDR2 FQGNSA. The V end was cut by 5 bases, the J end by 7 bases, with 15 bases between. The CDR3 bases are TGTGCCAGCAGCAAACGCGAGGGGGTGAATGAGCAGTTCTTC. Amino acid sequence: CASSKREGVNEQFF. Based on the CDR3 plus reference TRBV7-2 and TRBJ2-1, the full variable domain is GAGVSQSPSNKVTEKGKDVELRCDPISGHTALYWYRQSLGQGLEFLIYFQGNSAPDKSGLPSDRFSAERTGGSVSTLTIQRTQQEDSAVYLCASSKREGVNEQFFGPGTRLTVL.

The V and J genes are TRBV27 and TRBJ1-5, with 8 bases lining up with TRBD1. This CDR3 contains 14 residues. Looked up from germline, CDR1 is MNHEY and CDR2 is SMNVEV (reference sequence). With 6 bases clipped from V and 1 base from J, the junction kept 2 bases outside the gene matches. The CDR3 region has the DNA TGTGCCAGCAGGGACAGGGCGAGCAATCAGCCCCAGCATTTT. Encoded protein: CASRDRASNQPQHF.

The chain links TRBV5-8 to TRBJ2-2; no firm D call. The V gene's germline CDR1 is SGHTS and CDR2 YDEGEE. This CDR3 has 13 residues. Trimming took 7 bases from V and 5 from J, leaving 12 bases between them. CDR3 in amino acids: CASGPSYTGELFF. The CDR3, as DNA: TGTGCCAGCGGACCATCATATACCGGGGAGCTGTTTTTT.

V usage is TRBV2 and J usage is TRBJ1-2; the match to TRBD1 covers 7 bases. The CDR3 consists of 14 residues. V trimming: 4 bases; J trimming: 4 bases; junction bases outside the gene matches: 6. In germline, CDR1 is SNHLY, CDR2 FYNNEI. CDR3 loop: CASSVRGTSYGYTF. CDR3 coding DNA: TGTGCCAGCAGTGTCAGGGGGACTAGCTATGGCTACACCTTC.

The chain links TRBV12-5 to TRBJ1-4, with 7 bases lining up with TRBD1. Germline assignment: CDR1 LGHNT and CDR2 FRNRAP. The trim removed 3 bases at V and 14 bases at J, leaving 9 bases unmatched. The length of the CDR3 is 13 residues. The CDR3: CASGLMTGSRLFF. The DNA for the CDR3 is TGTGCTAGTGGTTTAATGACAGGGAGTCGCCTGTTTTTT.

V and J are TRBV18 and TRBJ1-5; 8 positions match TRBD1. From germline, CDR1 is KGHSH and CDR2 LQKENI. Trimming cost V 1 base and J 0 bases; bases outside gene matches: 8. The CDR3 runs 18 residues. The CDR3 region is CASSPQGTGADSNQPQHF. For the CDR3, the DNA is TGTGCCAGCTCACCACAAGGGACAGGAGCAGATAGCAATCAGCCCCAGCATTTT.